A single sample gave rise to the 24 T cell receptor beta chains below, sequenced in a study of blood T cells in healthy people across ages. Primers used in a second PCR of about 6 to 11 cycles were a sample-barcoded 5' primer and a J-beta primer mix. TCRdb re-analysed the 5' RACE reads in MiXCR, keeping a single row per CDR3 protein. The table includes 780,000 or so distinct CDR3 sequences, roughly 25% detected once. The same data also went into a second study, on T cells of mothers and their children.

The sample was blood. Receptors originate from a boy between 5 and 17 years old in good health.

This chain connects TRBV11-2 to TRBJ2-7; 7 bases map to TRBD1. Germline CDR1 SGHAT, CDR2 FQNNGV. V was clipped by 1 base and J by 3 bases; unmatched bases: 9. The CDR3 totals 16 residues. The CDR3 is CASSLVRTGGFYEQYF. The DNA of the CDR3 is TGTGCCAGCAGCTTAGTACGGACAGGAGGATTCTACGAGCAGTACTTC.

The rearrangement links TRBV9 to TRBJ1-1; D may be TRBD1 (5 bases). V shed 3 bases and J shed 5 bases, with 11 bases lying between them. Germline lookup yields CDR1 SGDLS and CDR2 YYNGEE. The CDR3 has 13 residues. DNA for the CDR3: TGTGCCAGCAGCGCAGGACACAAAACTGAAGCTTTCTTT. Translating gives CASSAGHKTEAFF.

This clonotype was picked up a small number of times. J is TRBJ2-1 and V is TRBV4-3, with TRBD2 identical over 9 bases. V gave up 1 base and J gave up 6 bases; unmatched junction bases: 4. This CDR3 spans 15 amino acids. The germline gives CDR1 LGHNA, CDR2 YSLEER. Here the CDR3 reads CASSQVGSGSNEQFF. The CDR3, as DNA: TGCGCCAGCAGCCAAGTTGGTAGCGGGAGCAATGAGCAGTTCTTC.

This clonotype turned up a few times. The chain couples TRBV20-1 to TRBJ2-3; tentative D call: TRBD2 (5 bases). Germline CDR1 reads DFQATT; CDR2 reads SNEGSKA (reference sequence). The CDR3 has 15 amino acids. V dropped 1 base and J dropped 0 bases, with 11 bases sitting between them. As DNA, the CDR3 is TGCAGTGCTAGAGTTCGGGGTTCTAGCACAGATACGCAGTATTTT. It encodes CSARVRGSSTDTQYF.

This clonotype was observed a handful of times. The chain couples TRBV19 to TRBJ2-5; TRBD1 matches 8 bases. Germline values: CDR1 LNHDA, CDR2 SQIVND (reference sequence). CDR3 length: 15 residues. Trimming took 3 bases from V and 4 from J; bases not matched to a gene: 7. The CDR3 nucleotides are TGTGCCAGTAGTATCGGGACAGGCCCTGGAGAGACCCAGTACTTC. Its translation is CASSIGTGPGETQYF. Using reference TRBV19 and TRBJ2-5 for the parts outside the CDR3, the full variable domain is DGGITQSPKYLFRKEGQNVTLSCEQNLNHDAMYWYRQDPGQGLRLIYYSQIVNDFQKGDIAEGYSVSREKKESFPLTVTSAQKNPTAFYLCASSIGTGPGETQYFGPGTRLLVL.

The chain is built from TRBV4-3 and TRBJ2-3, with D perhaps matching TRBD2 (5 bases). Germline V lookup: CDR1 LGHNA, CDR2 YSLEER. There are 14 residues in the CDR3. Trimming took 0 bases from V and 5 from J, leaving 9 bases between them. CDR3 protein: CASSQDSGEDTQYF. CDR3 nucleotides: TGCGCCAGCAGCCAAGATTCCGGGGAAGATACGCAGTATTTT.

This CDR3 is CASSFTYSTDTQYF. In DNA, the CDR3 is TGTGCCAGCAGCTTTACCTATAGCACAGATACGCAGTATTTT. The V gene is TRBV7-9, the J gene TRBJ2-3; D is unclear. The CDR3 is made up of 14 amino acids. Per germline, CDR1 SEHNR and CDR2 FQNEAQ (reference sequence). Trimming pared 3 bases from V and 0 bases from J, leaving 7 bases between.

The gene calls are TRBV11-2 and TRBJ2-1; TRBD2 aligns across 9 bases. Losses at the gene ends were 2 bases for V and 4 bases for J; bases not matched to a gene: 18. CDR1 SGHAT and CDR2 FQNNGV come from the germline V gene. CDR3 length equals 20 residues. CDR3 in amino acids: CASSLWSIAGASKHYNEQFF. The CDR3 DNA is TGTGCCAGCAGCTTATGGTCGATAGCGGGGGCGTCGAAACATTACAATGAGCAGTTCTTC.

This clonotype was observed a handful of times. The CDR3 DNA reads TGTGCCAGCAGCTTAACGGGGAGTCCGGAGCAGTACTTC. The encoded protein is CASSLTGSPEQYF. This chain joins TRBV12-3 or TRBV12-4 and TRBJ2-7; D perhaps matches TRBD2 (5 bases). The CDR3 runs 13 residues. Between the trimmed V and J ends, which lost 6 bases and 7 bases, there was a span of 16 bases.

This clonotype was seen more than once but under ten times. This chain uses TRBV28 with TRBJ2-1; D unresolved. Trimming left V 2 bases short and J 6 bases short, with 8 bases between. Per germline, CDR1 MDHEN and CDR2 SYDVKM. This CDR3 contains 13 residues. The CDR3 DNA is TGTGCCAGCAGTTTAGGTAGATTCAATGAGCAGTTCTTC. Amino acid sequence: CASSLGRFNEQFF.

J is TRBJ2-1 and V is TRBV12-3 or TRBV12-4; the match to TRBD2 covers 9 bases. The J call may be in error: the DNA end matches TRBJ2-5 better. The CDR3 contains 14 residues. CDR3 residues: CASSPSSGKETQYF. The CDR3 DNA reads as TGTGCCAGCAGTCCCTCTAGCGGGAAAGAGACCCAGTACTTC.

A few counts support this clonotype. This chain uses TRBV7-2 with TRBJ1-6, with a weak D call TRBD1 (6 bases). V was pared by 1 base and J by 8 bases, with 12 bases between. The germline CDR1 and CDR2 sequences are SGHTA and FQGNSA. The CDR3 is made up of 15 amino acids. The CDR3, as DNA: TGTGCCAGCAGCTTAGTGGGACACATGTATTCACCCCTCCACTTT. It specifies CASSLVGHMYSPLHF.

This clonotype has a handful of counts. A junction end diverges from the germline sequence, so it may reflect a read error. V and J are TRBV5-6 and TRBJ1-4; TRBD1 agrees at 9 bases. The length of the CDR3 is 15 residues. Per germline, CDR1 SGHDT and CDR2 YYEEEE. As DNA, the CDR3 is TGTACCAGCAGCTTGGACGGGACAGGGAATGAAAAACTGTTTTTT. It yields the protein CTSSLDGTGNEKLFF.

This clonotype was picked up a small number of times. The rearrangement uses TRBV5-1 and TRBJ2-5, with a possible D match to TRBD1 (6 bases). In germline, CDR1 is SGHRS, CDR2 YFSETQ. V gave up 2 bases and J gave up 4 bases, with 12 bases separating them. The CDR3 runs 14 residues. The CDR3 here is CASSLLQGRETQYF. Here the CDR3 DNA reads TGCGCCAGCAGCTTACTACAGGGAAGAGAGACCCAGTACTTC.

This sequence joins TRBV7-2 and TRBJ2-7; D is unresolved. V was pared by 0 bases and J by 0 bases, with 15 bases between. In germline, CDR1 is SGHTA, CDR2 FQGNSA. This CDR3 comprises 17 residues. The CDR3 DNA reads as TGTGCCAGCAGCTTAGCCTCGAATGTATGGGCCTCCTACGAGCAGTACTTC. Translation gives CASSLASNVWASYEQYF.

This chain joins TRBV18 and TRBJ2-5; D uncertain. V gave up 4 bases and J gave up 0 bases, with 12 bases separating them. CDR3 length: 15 residues. Germline CDR1 is KGHSH and CDR2 is LQKENI. The CDR3 region is CASSLIGPHQETQYF. Here the CDR3 DNA reads TGTGCCAGCTCACTAATAGGACCCCACCAAGAGACCCAGTACTTC.

This clonotype showed up just a few times. J is TRBJ2-7 and V is TRBV28; perhaps TRBD2 as D (6 bases). The V gene's germline CDR1 is MDHEN and CDR2 SYDVKM. This CDR3 region has 14 residues. Trimming took off 5 bases at V and 3 bases at J, with 14 bases between the two ends. Here the CDR3 reads CASSRAPGDYEQYF. In nucleotides, the CDR3 is TGTGCCAGCAGTAGGGCCCCGGGGGACTACGAGCAGTACTTC.

This clonotype showed up just once. Compared with germline, one end of the junction differs, possibly owing to a read error. The chain uses TRBV20-1 and TRBJ1-2; 7 bases align to TRBD1. Germline lookup yields CDR1 DFQATT and CDR2 SNEGSKA (reference sequence). The CDR3 loop spans 12 amino acids. CDR3: CSARRQGYDYTF. DNA of the CDR3: TGCAGTGCGAGACGACAGGGCTATGACTACACCTTC.

The sample holds a few counts of this clonotype. This chain connects TRBV7-2 to TRBJ2-7; no clear D gene. The CDR3 totals 15 residues. The V and J ends lost 5 bases and 1 base respectively, with 15 bases between them. Per germline, CDR1 SGHTA and CDR2 FQGNSA. CDR3 sequence reads: CASSRDGRMSYEQYF. DNA for the CDR3: TGTGCCAGCAGCCGAGACGGACGGATGTCCTACGAGCAGTACTTC.

The CDR3: CASSQNQGGGYEQYF. The CDR3 DNA is TGTGCCAGCAGCCAAAACCAGGGCGGAGGCTACGAGCAGTACTTC. This sequence joins TRBV7-9 and TRBJ2-7, with D perhaps TRBD1 or TRBD2 (5 bases each). V was cut by 5 bases and J by 3 bases, with 17 bases left in between. Germline values: CDR1 SEHNR, CDR2 FQNEAQ (reference sequence). This CDR3 is 15 amino acids long.

The chain is built from TRBV29-1 and TRBJ2-7, with D possibly TRBD2 on 5 matching bases. The germline V gene encodes CDR1 SQVTM and CDR2 ANQGSEA. V was pared by 7 bases and J by 4 bases, with 20 bases between. CDR3 length: 14 residues. Here the CDR3 reads CSARPSTSGYEQYF. Written as DNA, the CDR3 is TGCAGCGCTCGGCCTTCGACATCGGGATACGAGCAGTACTTC.

The chain couples TRBV12-3 or TRBV12-4 to TRBJ2-1; D ambiguous. The J call may be mistaken, given a closer DNA end match to TRBJ2-7. This CDR3 spans 15 amino acids. The CDR3 DNA follows: TGTGCCAGCAGTTTAGGGCAGTTGGTCTCCTACGAGCAGTACTTC. It yields the protein CASSLGQLVSYEQYF.

This clonotype turned up a few times. The rearrangement links TRBV7-9 to TRBJ2-2; 15 nucleotides align to TRBD2. V was pared by 7 bases and J by 3 bases, with 9 bases of the junction left unmatched. This CDR3 is 18 amino acids long. Germline V lookup: CDR1 SEHNR, CDR2 FQNEAQ (reference sequence). The CDR3 spells CASNLGLAGGQDTGELFF. DNA of the CDR3: TGTGCCAGCAACCTAGGACTAGCGGGAGGGCAGGACACCGGGGAGCTGTTTTTT.

The chain uses TRBV7-9 and TRBJ2-3, with D maybe TRBD2 (5 bases). The CDR3 contains 14 residues. In germline, CDR1 is SEHNR, CDR2 FQNEAQ (reference sequence). V was shortened by 1 base and J by 6 bases, with 11 bases between the two germline ends. This CDR3 is CASSLDGEWDTQYF. The CDR3 DNA reads TGTGCCAGCAGCTTAGACGGGGAGTGGGATACGCAGTATTTT.